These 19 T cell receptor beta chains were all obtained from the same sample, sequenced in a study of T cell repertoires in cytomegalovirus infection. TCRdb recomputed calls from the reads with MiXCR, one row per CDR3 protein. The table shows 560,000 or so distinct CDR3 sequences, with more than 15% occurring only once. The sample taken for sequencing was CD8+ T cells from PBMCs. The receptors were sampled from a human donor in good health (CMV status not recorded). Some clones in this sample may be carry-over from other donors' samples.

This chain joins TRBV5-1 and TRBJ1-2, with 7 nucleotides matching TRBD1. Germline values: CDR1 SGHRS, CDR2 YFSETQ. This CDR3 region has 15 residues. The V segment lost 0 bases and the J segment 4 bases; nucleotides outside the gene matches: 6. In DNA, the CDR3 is TGCGCCAGCAGCTTGGCCCTCGACAGGGTCTATGGCTACACCTTC. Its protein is CASSLALDRVYGYTF.

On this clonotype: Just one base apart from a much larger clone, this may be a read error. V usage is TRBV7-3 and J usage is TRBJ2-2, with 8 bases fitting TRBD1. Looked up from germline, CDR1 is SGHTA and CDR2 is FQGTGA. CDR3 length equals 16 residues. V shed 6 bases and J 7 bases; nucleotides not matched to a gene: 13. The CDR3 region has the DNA TGTGCCAGCAGTCAAGACAGGGGCGAGTACAACGGGGAGCTGTTTTTT. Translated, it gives CASSQDRGEYNGELFF.

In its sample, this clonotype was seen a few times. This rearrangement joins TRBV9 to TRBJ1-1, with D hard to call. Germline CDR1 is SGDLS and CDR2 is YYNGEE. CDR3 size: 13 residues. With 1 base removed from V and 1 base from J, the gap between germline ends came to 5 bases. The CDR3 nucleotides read TGTGCCAGCAGCGTAACCTCGAACACTGAAGCTTTCTTT. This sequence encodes CASSVTSNTEAFF.

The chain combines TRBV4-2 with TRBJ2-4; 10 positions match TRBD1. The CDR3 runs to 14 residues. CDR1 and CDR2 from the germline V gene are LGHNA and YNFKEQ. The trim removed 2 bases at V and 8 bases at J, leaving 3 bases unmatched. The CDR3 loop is CASSQRDRGDIQYF. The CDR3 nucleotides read TGTGCCAGCAGCCAACGGGACAGGGGAGACATTCAGTACTTC.

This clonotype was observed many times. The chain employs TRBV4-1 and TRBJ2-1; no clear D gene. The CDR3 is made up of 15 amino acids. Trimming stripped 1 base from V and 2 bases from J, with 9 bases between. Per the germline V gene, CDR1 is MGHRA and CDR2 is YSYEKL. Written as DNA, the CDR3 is TGCGCCAGCAGCCAAGTGCCAGAGACCTACAATGAGCAGTTCTTC. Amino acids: CASSQVPETYNEQFF.

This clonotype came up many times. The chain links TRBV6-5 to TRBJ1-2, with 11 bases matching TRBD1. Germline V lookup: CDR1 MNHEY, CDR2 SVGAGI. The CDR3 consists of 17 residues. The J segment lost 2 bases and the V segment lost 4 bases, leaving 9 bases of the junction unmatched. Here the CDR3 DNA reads TGTGCCAGCAGTTCCCGGACAGGGGGCGAAACGAACTATGGCTACACCTTC. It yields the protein CASSSRTGGETNYGYTF.

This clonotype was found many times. The CDR3 region is CASSLIQGVDNNEQFF. Written as DNA, the CDR3 is TGTGCCAGCAGCTTAATCCAGGGGGTGGATAACAATGAGCAGTTCTTC. The chain couples TRBV7-9 to TRBJ2-1; 7 bases fit TRBD1. This CDR3 region has 16 residues. The ends lost 2 bases at V and 5 bases at J; junction bases unmatched: 9. Germline CDR1 reads SEHNR; CDR2 reads FQNEAQ (reference sequence).

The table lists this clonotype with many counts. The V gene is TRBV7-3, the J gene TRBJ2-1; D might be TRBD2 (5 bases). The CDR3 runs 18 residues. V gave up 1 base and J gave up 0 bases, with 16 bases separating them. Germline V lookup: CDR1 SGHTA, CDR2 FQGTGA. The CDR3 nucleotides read TGTGCCAGCAGCTTAATTGGTTCTAGCACGAGCTCCTACAATGAGCAGTTCTTC. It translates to CASSLIGSSTSSYNEQFF.

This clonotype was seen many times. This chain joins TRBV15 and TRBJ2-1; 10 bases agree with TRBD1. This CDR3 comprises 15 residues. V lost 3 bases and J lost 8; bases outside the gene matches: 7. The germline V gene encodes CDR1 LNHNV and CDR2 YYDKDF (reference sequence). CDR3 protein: CATSSPGQGGDEQFF. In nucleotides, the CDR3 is TGTGCCACCAGCAGCCCCGGACAGGGGGGTGATGAGCAGTTCTTC.

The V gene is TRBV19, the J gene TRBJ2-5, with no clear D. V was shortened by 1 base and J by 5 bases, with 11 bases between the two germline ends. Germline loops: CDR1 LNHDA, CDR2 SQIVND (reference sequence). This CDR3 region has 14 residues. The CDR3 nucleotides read TGTGCCAGTAGTATAGGGGGTTTGGCGGAGACCCAGTACTTC. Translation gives CASSIGGLAETQYF.

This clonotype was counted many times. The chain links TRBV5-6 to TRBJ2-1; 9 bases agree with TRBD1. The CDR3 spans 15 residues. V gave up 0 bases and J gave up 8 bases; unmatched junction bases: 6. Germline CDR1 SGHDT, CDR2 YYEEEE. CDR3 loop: CASSLGQGVVDEQFF. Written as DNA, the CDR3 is TGTGCCAGCAGCTTGGGACAGGGGGTGGTCGATGAGCAGTTCTTC. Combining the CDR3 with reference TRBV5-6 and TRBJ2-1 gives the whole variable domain DAGVTQSPTHLIKTRGQQVTLRCSPKSGHDTVSWYQQALGQGPQFIFQYYEEEERQRGNFPDRFSGHQFPNYSSELNVNALLLGDSALYLCASSLGQGVVDEQFFGPGTRLTVL.

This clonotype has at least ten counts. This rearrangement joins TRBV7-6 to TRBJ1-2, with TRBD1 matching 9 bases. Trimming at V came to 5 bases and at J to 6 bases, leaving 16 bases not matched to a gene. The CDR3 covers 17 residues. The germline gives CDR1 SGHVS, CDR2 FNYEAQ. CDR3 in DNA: TGTGCCAGCAGCCCACTTGATGTTCGGACAGGGGATGATGGCTACACCTTC. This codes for CASSPLDVRTGDDGYTF.

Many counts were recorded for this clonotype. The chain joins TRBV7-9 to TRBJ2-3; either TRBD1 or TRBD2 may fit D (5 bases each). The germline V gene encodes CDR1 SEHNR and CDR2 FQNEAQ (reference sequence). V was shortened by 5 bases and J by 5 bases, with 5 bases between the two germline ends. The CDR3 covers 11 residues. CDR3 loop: CASSGGDTQYF. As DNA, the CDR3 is TGTGCCAGCAGCGGGGGAGATACGCAGTATTTT.

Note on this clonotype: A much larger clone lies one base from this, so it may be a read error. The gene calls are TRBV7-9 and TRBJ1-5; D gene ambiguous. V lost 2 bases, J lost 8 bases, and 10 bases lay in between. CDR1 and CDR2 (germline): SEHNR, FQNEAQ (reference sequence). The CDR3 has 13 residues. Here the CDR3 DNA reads TGTGCCAGCAGCTTATCAGTGTATGAGCCCCAGCATTTT. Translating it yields CASSLSVYEPQHF.

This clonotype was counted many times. DNA for the CDR3: TGTGCCATCAGTGAGTCAAGAAAACAGGGGAAGAATCAGCCCCAGCATTTT. The encoded protein is CAISESRKQGKNQPQHF. The chain links TRBV10-3 to TRBJ1-5; 7 bases fit TRBD1. V trimming: 0 bases; J trimming: 4 bases; junction bases outside the gene matches: 9. The CDR3 has 17 residues. Germline V gene lookup returns CDR1 ENHRY and CDR2 SYGVKD.

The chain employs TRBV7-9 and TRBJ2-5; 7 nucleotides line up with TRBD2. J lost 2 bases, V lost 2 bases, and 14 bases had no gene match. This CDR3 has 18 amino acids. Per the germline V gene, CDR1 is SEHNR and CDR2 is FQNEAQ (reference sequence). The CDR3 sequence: CASSLNRGRATGQETQYF. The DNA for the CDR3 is TGTGCCAGCAGCTTAAATCGGGGGAGGGCAACGGGACAAGAGACCCAGTACTTC.

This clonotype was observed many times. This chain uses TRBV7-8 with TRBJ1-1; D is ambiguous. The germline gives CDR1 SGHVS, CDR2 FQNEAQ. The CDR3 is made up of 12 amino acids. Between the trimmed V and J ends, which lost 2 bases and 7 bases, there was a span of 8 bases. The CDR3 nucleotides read TGTGCCAGCAGCTTATGGAGGAATGAAGCTTTCTTT. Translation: CASSLWRNEAFF.

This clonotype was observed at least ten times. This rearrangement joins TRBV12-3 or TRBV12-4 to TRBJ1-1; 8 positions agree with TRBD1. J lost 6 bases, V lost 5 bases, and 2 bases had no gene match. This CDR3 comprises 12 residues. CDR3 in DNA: TGTGCCAGCAGTACGACAGGGGCTGAAGCTTTCTTT. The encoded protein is CASSTTGAEAFF.

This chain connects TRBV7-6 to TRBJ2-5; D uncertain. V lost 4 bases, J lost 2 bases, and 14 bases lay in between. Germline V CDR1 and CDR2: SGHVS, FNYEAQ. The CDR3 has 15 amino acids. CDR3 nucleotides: TGTGCCAGCAGCTCCATACTATCCCAGCAAGAGACCCAGTACTTC. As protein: CASSSILSQQETQYF.